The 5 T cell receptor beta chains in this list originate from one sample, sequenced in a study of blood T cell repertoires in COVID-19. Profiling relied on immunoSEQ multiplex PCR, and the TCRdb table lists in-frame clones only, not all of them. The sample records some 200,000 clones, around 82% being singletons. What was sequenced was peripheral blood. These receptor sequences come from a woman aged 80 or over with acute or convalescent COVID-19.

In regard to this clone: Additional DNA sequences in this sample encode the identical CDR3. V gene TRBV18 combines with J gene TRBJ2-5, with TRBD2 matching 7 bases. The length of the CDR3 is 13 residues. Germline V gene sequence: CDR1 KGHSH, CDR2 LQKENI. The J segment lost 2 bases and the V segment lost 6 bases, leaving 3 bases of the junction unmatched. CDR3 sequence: CASSPGLQETQYF. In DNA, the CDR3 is TGTGCCAGCTCCCCGGGACTACAAGAGACCCAGTACTTC.

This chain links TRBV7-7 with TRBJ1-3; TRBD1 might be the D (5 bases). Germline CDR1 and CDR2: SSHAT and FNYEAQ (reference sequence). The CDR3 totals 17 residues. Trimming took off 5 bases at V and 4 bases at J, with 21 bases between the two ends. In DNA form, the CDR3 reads TGTGCCAGCAGCCCCAACATATGGAGGGGACGGGGAAACACCATATATTTT. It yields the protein CASSPNIWRGRGNTIYF.

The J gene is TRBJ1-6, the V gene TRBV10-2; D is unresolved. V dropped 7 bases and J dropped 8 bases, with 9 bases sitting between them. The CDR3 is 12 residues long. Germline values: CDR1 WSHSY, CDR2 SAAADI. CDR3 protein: CASMGRDSPLHF. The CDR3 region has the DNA TGCGCCAGCATGGGCCGCGATTCACCCCTCCACTTT.

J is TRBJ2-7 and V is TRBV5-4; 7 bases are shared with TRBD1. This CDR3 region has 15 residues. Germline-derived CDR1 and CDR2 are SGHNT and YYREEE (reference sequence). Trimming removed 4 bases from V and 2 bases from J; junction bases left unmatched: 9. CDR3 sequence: CASSAVGTAPYEQYF. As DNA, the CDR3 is TGTGCCAGCAGCGCCGTGGGGACAGCGCCCTACGAGCAGTACTTC.

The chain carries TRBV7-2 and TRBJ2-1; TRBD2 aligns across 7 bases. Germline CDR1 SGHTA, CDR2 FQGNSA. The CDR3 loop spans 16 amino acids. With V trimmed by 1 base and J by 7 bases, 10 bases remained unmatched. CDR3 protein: CASSLEGGGLQNEQFF. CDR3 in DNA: TGTGCCAGCAGCTTAGAGGGCGGGGGATTACAGAATGAGCAGTTCTTC.